What follows are 24 T cell receptor beta chains derived from one specimen sequenced in a study of T cell changes during pregnancy in multiple sclerosis. Sequencing was performed with immunoSEQ multiplex PCR; in TCRdb, only in-frame clones are kept and a portion is missing. Here the sample spans approximately 98,000 clones, 92% being singletons. The sample was peripheral blood, taken after pregnancy. The receptors were gathered from a female donor in good health, enrolled as a control in a pregnancy study.

The rearrangement joins TRBV29-1 to TRBJ1-2, with 7 bases aligning to TRBD1. CDR1 is SQVTM, CDR2 ANQGSEA, per germline. The CDR3 has 12 residues. V dropped 4 bases and J dropped 4; count of bases not matched to a gene: 3. CDR3 coding DNA: TGCAGCGTTGGGGGACAGACCTATGGCTACACCTTC. It yields the protein CSVGGQTYGYTF.

The rearrangement uses TRBV11-2 and TRBJ2-7; D is possibly TRBD1 (5 bases). V lost 1 base and J 2 bases, leaving 9 bases between the germline ends. CDR1 SGHAT and CDR2 FQNNGV come from the germline V gene. The CDR3 is made up of 14 amino acids. The CDR3 is CASSLVWGTYEQYF. The DNA of the CDR3 is TGTGCCAGCAGCTTAGTTTGGGGCACCTACGAGCAGTACTTC.

V is TRBV9 and J is TRBJ2-3, with a possible D match to TRBD2 (6 bases). Per the germline V gene, CDR1 is SGDLS and CDR2 is YYNGEE. Trimming removed 7 bases at V and 0 bases at J, with 15 bases between. This CDR3 comprises 15 residues. CDR3 in amino acids: CASQWGRTSTDTQYF. As DNA, the CDR3 is TGTGCCAGCCAGTGGGGGAGGACTAGCACAGATACGCAGTATTTT. Full variable domain (remainder filled in from reference TRBV9 and TRBJ2-3): DSGVTQTPKHLITATGQRVTLRCSPRSGDLSVYWYQQSLDQGLQFLIQYYNGEERAKGNILERFSAQQFPDLHSELNLSSLELGDSALYFCASQWGRTSTDTQYFGPGTRLTVL.

This chain connects TRBV7-9 to TRBJ2-2; 9 bases match TRBD1. CDR3 length: 16 amino acids. Germline values: CDR1 SEHNR, CDR2 FQNEAQ (reference sequence). Trimming took 6 bases from V and 2 from J; bases not matched to a gene: 7. CDR3 coding DNA: TGTGCCAGCAGACGACCGGGACAGGGAAACACCGGGGAGCTGTTTTTT. This sequence encodes CASRRPGQGNTGELFF.

Notes on this clone: Other nucleotide sequences from this sample produce the same CDR3. The chain joins TRBV27 to TRBJ1-5; TRBD1 matches at 11 bases. The CDR3 sequence is 16 residues long. Germline assignment: CDR1 MNHEY and CDR2 SMNVEV (reference sequence). Losses at the gene ends were 1 base for V and 4 bases for J; bases not matched to a gene: 3. The CDR3 DNA sequence: TGTGCCAGCAGTTTATTGGGACAGGGGGGAAATCAGCCCCAGCATTTT. It is translated as CASSLLGQGGNQPQHF.

The chain is built from TRBV27 and TRBJ2-5; 12 bases fit TRBD2. The length of the CDR3 is 16 residues. The J segment lost 1 base and the V segment lost 5 bases, leaving 5 bases of the junction unmatched. Germline V gene sequence: CDR1 MNHEY, CDR2 SMNVEV (reference sequence). CDR3 sequence reads: CASSELAGGLQETQYF. In nucleotides, the CDR3 is TGTGCCAGCAGTGAACTAGCGGGGGGCCTCCAAGAGACCCAGTACTTC.

The chain employs TRBV7-9 and TRBJ2-2; D is possibly TRBD2 (6 bases). Between the trimmed V and J ends, which lost 8 bases and 6 bases, there was a span of 22 bases. The germline V gene encodes CDR1 SEHNR and CDR2 FQNEAQ (reference sequence). CDR3 size: 16 residues. For the CDR3, the DNA is TGTGCCAGCCGACGACTCGGGGACTTTCTTTCCGGGGAGCTGTTTTTT. This translates into CASRRLGDFLSGELFF. The full variable domain, with the rest looked up from reference TRBV7-9 and TRBJ2-2, is DTGVSQNPRHKITKRGQNVTFRCDPISEHNRLYWYRQTLGQGPEFLTYFQNEAQLEKSRLLSDRFSAERPKGSFSTLEIQRTEQGDSAMYLCASRRLGDFLSGELFFGEGSRLTVL.

The J gene is TRBJ1-6, the V gene TRBV13; possibly TRBD1 for D (5 bases). From germline, CDR1 is PRHDT and CDR2 FYEKMQ (reference sequence). Trimming took 4 bases from V and 7 from J, leaving 14 bases between them. The CDR3 is made up of 15 amino acids. CDR3 region: CASSSSGGANSPLHF. CDR3 in DNA: TGTGCCAGCAGCTCCTCCGGGGGAGCGAATTCACCCCTCCACTTT.

The rearrangement links TRBV2 to TRBJ2-7, with D perhaps matching TRBD1 (8 bases). Per the germline V gene, CDR1 is SNHLY and CDR2 is FYNNEI. Trimming took 2 bases from V and 5 from J, leaving 16 bases between them. The CDR3 length is 15 residues. CDR3 residues: CASSEYQTGGDEQYF. The CDR3 DNA reads as TGTGCCAGCAGTGAATACCAAACAGGGGGGGACGAGCAGTACTTC.

The chain employs TRBV19 and TRBJ1-5; D is undetermined. V shed 3 bases and J shed 7 bases, with 10 bases lying between them. Germline V gene sequence: CDR1 LNHDA, CDR2 SQIVND (reference sequence). The CDR3 spans 13 residues. DNA of the CDR3: TGTGCCAGTAGTATTAGGAGAGGACAGCCCCAGCATTTT. This sequence encodes CASSIRRGQPQHF.

The chain employs TRBV12-5 and TRBJ1-1; 8 bases agree with TRBD1. The J segment lost 3 bases and the V segment lost 10 bases, leaving 13 bases of the junction unmatched. Looked up from germline, CDR1 is LGHNT and CDR2 is FRNRAP. This CDR3 spans 15 amino acids. DNA of the CDR3: TGTGCTACCTGCCAGGGGGCGACGGCGGACACTGAAGCTTTCTTT. Encoded protein: CATCQGATADTEAFF.

This rearrangement joins TRBV30 to TRBJ1-5; 8 positions agree with TRBD1. CDR3 size: 15 residues. Germline lookup yields CDR1 GTSNPN and CDR2 SVGIG (reference sequence). V trimming: 3 bases; J trimming: 4 bases; junction bases outside the gene matches: 8. CDR3 in amino acids: CAWRAGTGENQPQHF. CDR3 in DNA: TGTGCCTGGAGGGCTGGGACAGGTGAAAATCAGCCCCAGCATTTT.

The chain couples TRBV5-8 to TRBJ2-4; unclear D gene. Germline assignment: CDR1 SGHTS and CDR2 YDEGEE. Trimming pared 1 base from V and 6 bases from J, leaving 5 bases between. The CDR3 sequence is 12 residues long. DNA for the CDR3: TGTGCCAGCAGCTTGCTGCGAAACATTCAGTACTTC. Translation gives CASSLLRNIQYF.

The chain recombines TRBV11-2 with TRBJ1-3, with D unclear. Germline loops: CDR1 SGHAT, CDR2 FQNNGV. The CDR3 is 15 amino acids. Trimming cost V 1 base and J 0 bases, with 7 bases left between them. CDR3 nucleotide sequence: TGTGCCAGCAGCTTAGGCGGGCTCTCTGGAAACACCATATATTTT. Residues: CASSLGGLSGNTIYF.

The chain uses TRBV5-1 and TRBJ1-2; 10 positions match TRBD1. The J segment lost 5 bases and the V segment lost 3 bases, leaving 4 bases of the junction unmatched. This CDR3 is 14 amino acids long. The germline gives CDR1 SGHRS, CDR2 YFSETQ. The CDR3, as DNA: TGCGCCAGCAGCTCACCGGGACAGGGGTATGGCTACACCTTC. Residues: CASSSPGQGYGYTF.

The chain employs TRBV2 and TRBJ1-2; D not certain. Germline-derived CDR1 and CDR2 are SNHLY and FYNNEI. The V end was cut by 7 bases, the J end by 4 bases, with 10 bases between. CDR3 length equals 12 residues. The CDR3 nucleotides read TGTGCCAGCATGCACAGAGCCTATGGCTACACCTTC. Translation: CASMHRAYGYTF.

The chain employs TRBV10-3 and TRBJ2-1, with 8 bases aligning to TRBD1. Germline V lookup: CDR1 ENHRY, CDR2 SYGVKD. V lost 8 bases and J lost 4; bases outside the gene matches: 4. This CDR3 is built from 13 residues. The CDR3 DNA sequence: TGTGCCATCGGTTACAGGGGGTACAATGAGCAGTTCTTC. It encodes CAIGYRGYNEQFF.

This clone appeared once. This chain joins TRBV13 and TRBJ2-7; D perhaps matches TRBD2 (5 bases). Germline assignment: CDR1 PRHDT and CDR2 FYEKMQ (reference sequence). The V and J ends lost 4 bases and 3 bases respectively, with 16 bases between them. CDR3 length equals 15 residues. CDR3 nucleotides: TGTGCCAGCAGCTCCCCCGGGAAGGGAATCTACGAGCAGTACTTC. Its translation is CASSSPGKGIYEQYF.

V gene TRBV5-1 combines with J gene TRBJ2-1; D call uncertain. Germline CDR1 SGHRS, CDR2 YFSETQ. The CDR3 length is 14 residues. The germline V and J ends were trimmed by 0 bases and 8 bases, with 12 bases remaining between them. The CDR3: CASSLAVLAYEQFF. As DNA, the CDR3 is TGCGCCAGCAGCTTGGCGGTCCTCGCATATGAGCAGTTCTTC.

CDR3 sequence (DNA): TGCAGCGTTGTTAAGGGTCAGGGAGGCACTGAAGCTTTCTTT. This sequence encodes CSVVKGQGGTEAFF. The chain is built from TRBV29-1 and TRBJ1-1, with TRBD1 as a possible D gene (5 bases). Between the trimmed V and J ends, which lost 4 bases and 4 bases, there was a span of 16 bases. Germline loops: CDR1 SQVTM, CDR2 ANQGSEA. This CDR3 contains 14 residues.

The chain links TRBV2 to TRBJ2-5; perhaps TRBD2 as D (5 bases). V lost 7 bases and J lost 3, with 12 bases in between. Per the germline V gene, CDR1 is SNHLY and CDR2 is FYNNEI. This CDR3 is 13 amino acids long. In nucleotides, the CDR3 is TGTGCCAGCACTAGAACTAGGGAAGAGACCCAGTACTTC. This codes for CASTRTREETQYF.

The CDR3 is CASSLQAGGRGGELFF. As DNA, the CDR3 is TGTGCCAGCAGTTTGCAAGCGGGAGGGCGCGGCGGGGAGCTGTTTTTT. The J gene is TRBJ2-2, the V gene TRBV28, with TRBD2 identical over 10 bases. The V gene's germline CDR1 is MDHEN and CDR2 SYDVKM. The ends lost 3 bases at V and 7 bases at J; junction bases unmatched: 8. The CDR3 spans 16 residues.

J is TRBJ1-5 and V is TRBV21-1; the table's TRBD1 call for D was not verified on the DNA. TRBV21-1 is an annotated pseudogene. The CDR3 runs 16 residues. CDR3 sequence reads: CASSKGRANSNQPQHF. CDR3 coding DNA: TGTGCCAGCAGCAAGGGCAGGGCTAATAGCAATCAGCCCCAGCATTTT.

This chain links TRBV7-2 with TRBJ2-2, with 8 nucleotides matching TRBD2. Germline-derived CDR1 and CDR2 are SGHTA and FQGNSA. The V segment lost 5 bases and the J segment 7 bases; nucleotides outside the gene matches: 9. The CDR3 has 15 amino acids. The CDR3 DNA sequence: TGTGCCAGCAGCATCTCGGCGGGAGGAGTCGGGGAGCTGTTTTTT. Amino acids: CASSISAGGVGELFF.